This record looks at one T cell receptor (beta chain) sequence and its context. As handled by the study authors: Amplification of reference gene primers provided the estimated nucleated cell counts. Sequenced by immunoSEQ multiplex PCR; TCRdb stores in-frame clones only, minus some. V and J calls and clone size come straight from that table; D and trimming were deduced from the DNA. The sample holds around 250,000 clones; 89% are singletons and the top ten take 3.5% to 5%. V lost 6 bases and J 2 bases, leaving 9 bases between the germline ends. Germline lookup yields CDR1 KGHSH and CDR2 LQKENI. The CDR3 runs 13 residues. This record belongs to a study of blood T cell repertoires in COVID-19. Study in general: COVID-19 samples collected from the United States, Italy and Spain covered acute and convalescent phases. Sources were T cells, B-cell-depleted T cells, or PBMCs; the material itself was cDNA or gDNA.

This sequence joins TRBV18 and TRBJ2-3; D not resolved. The TCR was taken from a woman aged 40 to 50 who had recovered from COVID-19. The sequencing sample was made of peripheral blood. The CDR3 spells CASSPGSTDTQYF. CDR3 nucleotide sequence: TGTGCCAGCTCGCCCGGGTCCACAGATACGCAGTATTTT.